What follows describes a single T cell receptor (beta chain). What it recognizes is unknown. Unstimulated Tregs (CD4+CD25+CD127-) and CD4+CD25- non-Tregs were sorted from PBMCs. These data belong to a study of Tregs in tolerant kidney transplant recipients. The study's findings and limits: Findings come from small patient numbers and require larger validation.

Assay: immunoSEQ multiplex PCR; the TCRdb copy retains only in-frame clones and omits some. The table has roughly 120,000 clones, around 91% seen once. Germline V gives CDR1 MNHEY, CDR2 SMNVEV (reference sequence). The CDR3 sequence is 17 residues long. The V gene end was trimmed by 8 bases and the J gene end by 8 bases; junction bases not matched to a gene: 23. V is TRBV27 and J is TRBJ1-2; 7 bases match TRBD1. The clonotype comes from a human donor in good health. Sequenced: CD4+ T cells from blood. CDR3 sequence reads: CASRSLGGNRGRGGYTF. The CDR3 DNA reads TGTGCCAGCCGCAGTTTAGGAGGGAACAGGGGAAGAGGAGGCTACACCTTC.